Each of the 25 T cell receptor beta chains below was sequenced from the same sample in a study of long-term antiretroviral therapy in people with HIV. The libraries were made with immunoSEQ v3.0 at survey level. The protocol was immunoSEQ multiplex PCR, while the TCRdb copy is restricted to in-frame clones and leaves out a portion. The table shows fewer than 30,000 clones, with around 88% occurring only once. This specimen consisted of unsorted PBMCs, obtained around 4.6 years after starting antiretroviral therapy. Source of these receptors: a man aged 25 to 45 with HIV.

The rearrangement uses TRBV7-9 and TRBJ2-1; perhaps TRBD1 as D (5 bases). With 5 bases removed from V and 8 bases from J, the gap between germline ends came to 7 bases. Looked up from germline, CDR1 is SEHNR and CDR2 is FQNEAQ (reference sequence). CDR3 size: 11 residues. The CDR3 region has the DNA TGTGCCAGCAGCCAGGGTGATGAGCAGTTCTTC. Its translation: CASSQGDEQFF.

In its sample, this clone was seen once. CDR3 residues: CASSLSDTQYF. CDR3 DNA: TGTGCCAGCTCACTTTCAGATACGCAGTATTTT. The V and J genes are TRBV18 and TRBJ2-3; D ambiguous. The CDR3 runs to 11 residues. Looked up from germline, CDR1 is KGHSH and CDR2 is LQKENI. The germline V and J ends were trimmed by 4 bases and 4 bases, with 3 bases remaining between them.

Of note for this clone: One end of the junction is discordant with germline, which a read error may explain. This chain uses TRBV7-9 with TRBJ1-1, with D uncertain. Germline assignment: CDR1 SEHNR and CDR2 FQNEAQ (reference sequence). This CDR3 has 18 residues. For the CDR3, the DNA is TGTGCCAGCAGCATAGCCCTCTCGGGAGGGCGACCGAACACTGAAGCTTTCTTT. This gives the protein CASSIALSGGRPNTEAFF.

The genes are TRBV10-3 and TRBJ1-4, with a weak D call TRBD1 (5 bases). The CDR3 sequence is 17 residues long. Per the germline V gene, CDR1 is ENHRY and CDR2 is SYGVKD. Trimming stripped 10 bases from V and 4 bases from J, with 25 bases between. The CDR3, as DNA: TGTGCCACCTCGACAGTCCCCCCCCAACTAGTTAATGAAAAACTGTTTTTT. Encoded protein: CATSTVPPQLVNEKLFF.

V gene TRBV5-8 combines with J gene TRBJ1-2, with D unclear. Trimming pared 5 bases from V and 5 bases from J, leaving 10 bases between. The CDR3 covers 12 residues. Germline loops: CDR1 SGHTS, CDR2 YDEGEE. The CDR3 loop is CASSLGSYGYTF. For the CDR3, the DNA is TGTGCCAGCAGTCTTGGATCGTATGGCTACACCTTC.

The J gene is TRBJ2-7, the V gene TRBV5-4, with D possibly called TRBD1 or TRBD2 (5 bases each). There are 17 residues in the CDR3. Trimming pared 0 bases from V and 2 bases from J, leaving 18 bases between. The germline CDR1 and CDR2 sequences are SGHNT and YYREEE (reference sequence). Written as DNA, the CDR3 is TGTGCCAGCAGCTTGGGGGTGGGACCCAGTACTCCCTACGAGCAGTACTTC. Encoded protein: CASSLGVGPSTPYEQYF.

The chain uses TRBV28 and TRBJ1-2; 7 bases align to TRBD1. Germline values: CDR1 MDHEN, CDR2 SYDVKM. V shed 8 bases, J shed 3 bases, and the junction held 15 bases outside the gene matches. The CDR3 sequence is 16 residues long. DNA for the CDR3: TGTGCCAGCGATGATAAAAGCAGGGGGTATCACTATGGCTACACCTTC. It specifies CASDDKSRGYHYGYTF.

This clone was detected a few times. The junction departs from germline at one end; a sequencing error may be responsible. This sequence joins TRBV5-6 and TRBJ1-5, with D uncertain. CDR1 SGHDT and CDR2 YYEEEE come from the germline V gene. This CDR3 has 15 residues. The CDR3 loop is CASSLAGYPNQAQHF. CDR3 bases: TGTGCCAGCAGCTTGGCCGGCTACCCCAATCAGGCCCAGCATTTT.

V usage is TRBV25-1 and J usage is TRBJ1-2; 8 bases agree with TRBD1. V was clipped by 4 bases and J by 6 bases; unmatched bases: 10. Germline V lookup: CDR1 MGHDK, CDR2 SYGVNS. The CDR3 has 15 amino acids. The CDR3, as DNA: TGTGCCAGCAGTGTTCAAGGACAGGGTCTTGATGGCTACACCTTC. Translation gives CASSVQGQGLDGYTF.

This chain's CDR3 is CASSVGGSGHYGYTF. The CDR3 DNA is TGTGCCAGCAGCGTTGGAGGGTCCGGACACTATGGCTACACCTTC. The chain is built from TRBV9 and TRBJ1-2; D is unclear. The CDR3 contains 15 residues. Germline values: CDR1 SGDLS, CDR2 YYNGEE. V lost 2 bases and J 3 bases, leaving 14 bases between the germline ends.

The J gene is TRBJ2-2, the V gene TRBV6-5; D ambiguous. V was clipped by 6 bases and J by 6 bases, with 14 bases between them. The CDR3 has 14 amino acids. CDR1 is MNHEY, CDR2 SVGAGI, per germline. CDR3 in amino acids: CASSVGPRAGELFF. CDR3 sequence (DNA): TGTGCCAGCAGCGTCGGGCCCCGAGCCGGGGAGCTGTTTTTT.

Only a few counts were recorded for this clone. The J gene is TRBJ1-4, the V gene TRBV28, with D unresolved. CDR1 is MDHEN, CDR2 SYDVKM, per germline. The V gene lost 6 bases and the J gene lost 5 bases, with 10 bases spanning the gap. This CDR3 region has 13 residues. The CDR3 nucleotides read TGTGCCAGCAGCATCGCGGGAAATGAAAAACTGTTTTTT. Protein sequence: CASSIAGNEKLFF.

The chain couples TRBV25-1 to TRBJ2-1; 7 bases align to TRBD2. The CDR3 covers 17 residues. Trimming at V came to 1 base and at J to 6 bases, leaving 12 bases not matched to a gene. Germline V gives CDR1 MGHDK, CDR2 SYGVNS. Here the CDR3 DNA reads TGTGCCAGCAGTGAATTGGGTGCGGGAGCCCTCTTCAATGAGCAGTTCTTC. This sequence encodes CASSELGAGALFNEQFF.

This clone was counted once. The chain has TRBV19 and TRBJ1-2, with 7 bases fitting TRBD1. Per the germline V gene, CDR1 is LNHDA and CDR2 is SQIVND (reference sequence). The CDR3 length is 15 residues. V gave up 0 bases and J gave up 2 bases; unmatched junction bases: 3. CDR3 sequence: CASSIDTGENYGYTF. The CDR3 coding sequence is TGTGCCAGTAGTATAGATACAGGGGAAAACTATGGCTACACCTTC.

The chain carries TRBV18 and TRBJ2-2; D possibly corresponds to TRBD1 (5 bases). Germline CDR1 is KGHSH and CDR2 is LQKENI. V dropped 3 bases and J dropped 1 base, with 9 bases sitting between them. The length of the CDR3 is 15 residues. CDR3 sequence reads: CASSPRARNTGELFF. CDR3 coding DNA: TGTGCCAGCTCACCCAGGGCGAGGAACACCGGGGAGCTGTTTTTT.

J is TRBJ2-2 and V is TRBV27; D unclear. Germline-derived CDR1 and CDR2 are MNHEY and SMNVEV (reference sequence). The CDR3 spans 13 residues. With 2 bases removed from V and 7 bases from J, the gap between germline ends came to 8 bases. DNA of the CDR3: TGTGCCAGCAGTTTAAGTGGAAACGGGGAGCTGTTTTTT. It specifies CASSLSGNGELFF.

The chain recombines TRBV2 with TRBJ2-5; either TRBD1 or TRBD2 may fit D (5 bases each). V was pared by 4 bases and J by 1 base, with 13 bases between. Germline-derived CDR1 and CDR2 are SNHLY and FYNNEI. The CDR3 sequence is 15 residues long. The CDR3 DNA reads as TGTGCCAGCAGTGGGGGTGGTGGGGGCCAAGAGACCCAGTACTTC. Its translation: CASSGGGGGQETQYF. The variable domain in full, completed from reference TRBV2 and TRBJ2-5, reads EPEVTQTPSHQVTQMGQEVILRCVPISNHLYFYWYRQILGQKVEFLVSFYNNEISEKSEIFDDQFSVERPDGSNFTLKIRSTKLEDSAMYFCASSGGGGGQETQYFGPGTRLLVL.

This clone turned up a few times. The genes are TRBV6-5 and TRBJ1-2; the match to TRBD1 covers 7 bases. J was trimmed by 7 bases and V by 6 bases; bases with no gene match: 8. The CDR3 extends over 13 amino acids. Germline values: CDR1 MNHEY, CDR2 SVGAGI. CDR3 DNA sequence: TGTGCCAGCAGGCCAGACGGGACAGTTGGCTACACCTTC. Translated: CASRPDGTVGYTF.

This clone was seen just once. V gene TRBV9 combines with J gene TRBJ2-3; D gene uncertain. The V gene's germline CDR1 is SGDLS and CDR2 YYNGEE. CDR3 length: 11 amino acids. V was shortened by 2 bases and J by 7 bases, with 5 bases between the two germline ends. This CDR3 reads CASSVENTQYF. CDR3 coding DNA: TGTGCCAGCAGCGTGGAAAATACGCAGTATTTT.

The rearrangement joins TRBV4-2 to TRBJ2-1, with TRBD1 identical over 9 bases. CDR1 LGHNA and CDR2 YNFKEQ come from the germline V gene. The CDR3 is 16 residues long. Trimming cost V 1 base and J 4 bases; bases outside gene matches: 5. The CDR3 protein is CASSQAIQGAYNEQFF. CDR3 in DNA: TGTGCCAGCAGCCAAGCTATACAGGGGGCGTACAATGAGCAGTTCTTC.

This sequence joins TRBV15 and TRBJ1-2; no clear D gene. This CDR3 region has 18 residues. Trimming stripped 0 bases from V and 7 bases from J, with 24 bases between. CDR1 and CDR2 (germline): LNHNV, YYDKDF (reference sequence). The CDR3 bases are TGTGCCACCAGCAGAGATAAGCTTCTCGACGCCGGCTTTGTTGGCTACACCTTC. Its translation is CATSRDKLLDAGFVGYTF.

The chain recombines TRBV7-9 with TRBJ1-1; D remains unclear. This CDR3 contains 12 residues. Trimming took off 5 bases at V and 4 bases at J, with 8 bases between the two ends. Germline V gene sequence: CDR1 SEHNR, CDR2 FQNEAQ (reference sequence). The CDR3 nucleotides read TGTGCCAGCAGCCCCTTGGGCACTGAAGCTTTCTTT. Encoded protein: CASSPLGTEAFF.

The chain has TRBV27 and TRBJ1-3; 9 bases align to TRBD1. V shed 5 bases, J shed 4 bases, and the junction held 6 bases outside the gene matches. Germline V lookup: CDR1 MNHEY, CDR2 SMNVEV (reference sequence). The CDR3 has 15 residues. The CDR3 region is CASSPQGAVGNTIYF. The DNA of the CDR3 is TGTGCCAGCAGTCCACAGGGGGCAGTAGGAAACACCATATATTTT.

V gene TRBV18 combines with J gene TRBJ2-7; D might be TRBD2 (7 bases). The CDR3 length is 18 residues. Looked up from germline, CDR1 is KGHSH and CDR2 is LQKENI. V lost 3 bases to trimming and J lost 4 bases, with 25 bases between them. This chain's CDR3 is CASSPPSHAGAPDYEQYF. CDR3 coding DNA: TGTGCCAGCTCACCCCCGTCTCATGCGGGGGCGCCCGATTACGAGCAGTACTTC.

The chain employs TRBV5-8 and TRBJ2-1; D not resolved. Germline V gene sequence: CDR1 SGHTS, CDR2 YDEGEE. Trimming left V 2 bases short and J 5 bases short, with 23 bases between. The CDR3 covers 18 residues. As DNA, the CDR3 is TGTGCCAGCAGCTTCCCGAGCTCCCCTATGTCAATACACAATGAGCAGTTCTTC. The encoded protein is CASSFPSSPMSIHNEQFF.